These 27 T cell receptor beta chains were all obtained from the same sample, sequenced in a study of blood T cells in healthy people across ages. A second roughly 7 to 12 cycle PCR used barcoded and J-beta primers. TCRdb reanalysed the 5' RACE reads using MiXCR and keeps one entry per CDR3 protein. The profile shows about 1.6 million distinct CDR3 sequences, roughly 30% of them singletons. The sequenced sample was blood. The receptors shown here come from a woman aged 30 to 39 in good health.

CDR3 coding DNA: TGCAGCGCCGTGAGGGGGGCGTCGTCCAACTACGAGCAGTACTTC. Encoded protein: CSAVRGASSNYEQYF. The chain employs TRBV29-1 and TRBJ2-7; D possibly uses TRBD1 or TRBD2 (6 bases each). CDR3 length equals 15 residues. V was trimmed by 7 bases and J by 3 bases, leaving 22 bases between them. Germline values: CDR1 SQVTM, CDR2 ANQGSEA.

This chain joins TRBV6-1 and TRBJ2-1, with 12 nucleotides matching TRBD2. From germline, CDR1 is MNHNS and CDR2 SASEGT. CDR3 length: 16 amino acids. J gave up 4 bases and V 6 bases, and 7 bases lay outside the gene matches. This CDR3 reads CASRMTSGGRYNEQFF. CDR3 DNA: TGTGCCAGCAGAATGACTAGCGGGGGACGATACAATGAGCAGTTCTTC.

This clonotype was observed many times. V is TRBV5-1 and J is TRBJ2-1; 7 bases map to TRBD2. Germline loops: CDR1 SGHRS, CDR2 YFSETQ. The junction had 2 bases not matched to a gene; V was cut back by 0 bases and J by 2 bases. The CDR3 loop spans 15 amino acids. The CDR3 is CASSLGGTTYNEQFF. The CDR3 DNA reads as TGCGCCAGCAGCTTGGGGGGGACTACCTACAATGAGCAGTTCTTC.

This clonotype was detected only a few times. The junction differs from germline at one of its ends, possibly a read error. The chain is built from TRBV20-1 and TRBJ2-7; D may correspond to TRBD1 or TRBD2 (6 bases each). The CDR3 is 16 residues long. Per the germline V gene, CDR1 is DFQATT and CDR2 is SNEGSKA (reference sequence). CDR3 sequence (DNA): TGCAGTGCTAGCCCGGGACAAGGAGGGGGGATCTACGAGCAGTGCTTC. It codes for CSASPGQGGGIYEQCF.

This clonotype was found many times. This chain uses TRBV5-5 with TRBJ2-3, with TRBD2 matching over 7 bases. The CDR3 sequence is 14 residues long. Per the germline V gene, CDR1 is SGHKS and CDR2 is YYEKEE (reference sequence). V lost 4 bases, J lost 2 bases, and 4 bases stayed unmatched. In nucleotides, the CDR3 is TGTGCCAGCAGCCCCGGGGGGACCACAGATACGCAGTATTTT. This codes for CASSPGGTTDTQYF.

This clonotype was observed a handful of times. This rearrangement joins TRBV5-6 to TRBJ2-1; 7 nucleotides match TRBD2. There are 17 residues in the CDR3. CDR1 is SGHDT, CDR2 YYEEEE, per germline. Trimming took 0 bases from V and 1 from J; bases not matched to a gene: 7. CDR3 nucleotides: TGTGCCAGCAGCTTGGCGGGGTCTAGCGGATCCTACAATGAGCAGTTCTTC. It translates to CASSLAGSSGSYNEQFF.

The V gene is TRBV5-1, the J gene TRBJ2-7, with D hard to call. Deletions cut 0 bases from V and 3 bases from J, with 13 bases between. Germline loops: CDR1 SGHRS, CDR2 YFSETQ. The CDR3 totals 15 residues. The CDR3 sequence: CASSLAAGRGYEQYF. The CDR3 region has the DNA TGCGCCAGCAGCTTGGCCGCAGGCAGAGGCTACGAGCAGTACTTC.

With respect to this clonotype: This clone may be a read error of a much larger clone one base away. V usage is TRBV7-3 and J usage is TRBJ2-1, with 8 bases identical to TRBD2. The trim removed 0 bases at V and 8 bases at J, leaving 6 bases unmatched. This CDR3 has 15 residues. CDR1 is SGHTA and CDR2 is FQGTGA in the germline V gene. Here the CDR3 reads CASSLTNGGAHEQFF. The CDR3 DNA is TGTGCCAGCAGCTTAACTAACGGGGGGGCCCATGAGCAGTTCTTC.

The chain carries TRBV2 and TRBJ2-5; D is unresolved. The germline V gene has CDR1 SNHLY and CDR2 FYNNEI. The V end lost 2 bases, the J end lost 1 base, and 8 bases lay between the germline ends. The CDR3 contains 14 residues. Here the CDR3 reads CASSEIGSQETQYF. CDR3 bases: TGTGCCAGCAGTGAAATAGGCAGCCAAGAGACCCAGTACTTC.

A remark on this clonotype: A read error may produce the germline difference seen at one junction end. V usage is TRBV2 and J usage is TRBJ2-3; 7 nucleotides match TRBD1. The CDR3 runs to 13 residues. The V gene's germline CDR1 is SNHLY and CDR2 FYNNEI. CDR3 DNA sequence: TGTGCCAGCAGCCAGATGGGGACAGATGCGCAGTATTTT. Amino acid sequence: CASSQMGTDAQYF.

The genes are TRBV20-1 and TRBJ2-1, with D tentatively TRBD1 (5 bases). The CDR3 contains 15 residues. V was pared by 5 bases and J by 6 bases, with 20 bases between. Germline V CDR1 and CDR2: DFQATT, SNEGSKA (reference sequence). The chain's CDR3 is CSAQQALANGNEQFF. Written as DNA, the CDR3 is TGCAGTGCTCAACAGGCCCTTGCTAATGGCAATGAGCAGTTCTTC.

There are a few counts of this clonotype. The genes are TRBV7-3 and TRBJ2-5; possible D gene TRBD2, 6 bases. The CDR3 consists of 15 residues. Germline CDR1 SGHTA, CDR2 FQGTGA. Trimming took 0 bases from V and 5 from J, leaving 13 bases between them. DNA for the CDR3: TGTGCCAGCAGCTTAACCGGAGGGGAGGTGGAGACCCAGTACTTC. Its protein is CASSLTGGEVETQYF. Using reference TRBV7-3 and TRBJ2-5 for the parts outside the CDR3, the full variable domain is GAGVSQTPSNKVTEKGKYVELRCDPISGHTALYWYRQSLGQGPEFLIYFQGTGAADDSGLPNDRFFAVRPEGSVSTLKIQRTERGDSAVYLCASSLTGGEVETQYFGPGTRLLVL.

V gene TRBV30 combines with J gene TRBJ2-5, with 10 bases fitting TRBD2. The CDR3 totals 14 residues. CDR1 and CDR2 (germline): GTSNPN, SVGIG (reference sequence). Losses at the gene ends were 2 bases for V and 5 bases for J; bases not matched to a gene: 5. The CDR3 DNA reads TGTGCCTGGAGTAAGCGGGGGGGCTTGGAGACCCAGTACTTC. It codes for CAWSKRGGLETQYF.

CDR3 coding DNA: TGTGCCAGCAGCTTATATGCGGGGGCCGTTAACACCGGGGAGCTGTTTTTT. It yields the protein CASSLYAGAVNTGELFF. This sequence joins TRBV7-3 and TRBJ2-2; maybe TRBD2 (7 bases). CDR1 SGHTA and CDR2 FQGTGA come from the germline V gene. V dropped 2 bases and J dropped 2 bases, with 15 bases sitting between them. This CDR3 is 17 amino acids long.

The chain's CDR3 is CASSPTQENTEAFF. CDR3 in DNA: TGTGCCAGCAGCCCAACACAGGAGAACACTGAAGCTTTCTTT. The chain combines TRBV4-2 with TRBJ1-1; possibly TRBD1 for D (5 bases). Trimming cost V 4 bases and J 1 base, with 10 bases left between them. The CDR3 runs to 14 residues. Germline V gene data show CDR1 as LGHNA and CDR2 as YNFKEQ.

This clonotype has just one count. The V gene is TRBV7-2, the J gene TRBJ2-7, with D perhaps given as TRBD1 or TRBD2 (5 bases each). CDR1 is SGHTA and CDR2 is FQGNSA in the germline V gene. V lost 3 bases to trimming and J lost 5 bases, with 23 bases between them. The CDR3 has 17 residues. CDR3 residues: CASSLGTGWPRSNEQYF. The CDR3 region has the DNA TGTGCCAGCAGCTTGGGGACCGGGTGGCCCAGGTCCAACGAGCAGTACTTC.

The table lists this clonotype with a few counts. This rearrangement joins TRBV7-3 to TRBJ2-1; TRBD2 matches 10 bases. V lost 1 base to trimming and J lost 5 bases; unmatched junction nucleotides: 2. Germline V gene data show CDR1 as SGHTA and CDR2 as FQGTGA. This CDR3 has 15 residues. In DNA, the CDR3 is TGTGCCAGCAGCTTAATAGCGGGAGGAAACAATGAGCAGTTCTTC. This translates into CASSLIAGGNNEQFF.

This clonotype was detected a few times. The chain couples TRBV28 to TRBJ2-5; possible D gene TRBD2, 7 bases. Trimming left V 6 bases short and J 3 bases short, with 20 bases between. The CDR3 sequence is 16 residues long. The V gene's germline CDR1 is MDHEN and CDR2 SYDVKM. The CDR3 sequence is CASSLLWGREKETQYF. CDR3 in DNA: TGTGCCAGCAGCCTCCTGTGGGGGCGGGAGAAAGAGACCCAGTACTTC.

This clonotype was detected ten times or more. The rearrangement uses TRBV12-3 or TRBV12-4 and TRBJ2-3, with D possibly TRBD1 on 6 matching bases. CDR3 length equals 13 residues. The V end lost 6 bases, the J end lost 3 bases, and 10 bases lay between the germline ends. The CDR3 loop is CASSFQGTDTQYF. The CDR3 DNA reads TGTGCCAGCAGCTTTCAGGGGACAGATACGCAGTATTTT.

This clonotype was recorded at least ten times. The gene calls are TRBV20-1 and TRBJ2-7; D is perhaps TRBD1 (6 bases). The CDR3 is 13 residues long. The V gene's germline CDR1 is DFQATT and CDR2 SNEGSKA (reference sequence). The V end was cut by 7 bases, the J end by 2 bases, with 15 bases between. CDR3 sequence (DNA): TGCAGTGGGTACCGGGACACCACCTACGAGCAGTACTTC. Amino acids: CSGYRDTTYEQYF.

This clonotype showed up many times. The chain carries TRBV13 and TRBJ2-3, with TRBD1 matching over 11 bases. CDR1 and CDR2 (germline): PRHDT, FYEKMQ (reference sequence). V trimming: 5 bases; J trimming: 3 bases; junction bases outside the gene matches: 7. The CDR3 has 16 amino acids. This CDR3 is CASSMGQGVTTDTQYF. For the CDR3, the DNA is TGTGCCAGCAGCATGGGACAGGGGGTAACGACAGATACGCAGTATTTT. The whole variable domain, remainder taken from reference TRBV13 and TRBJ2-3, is AAGVIQSPRHLIKEKRETATLKCYPIPRHDTVYWYQQGPGQDPQFLISFYEKMQSDKGSIPDRFSAQQFSDYHSELNMSSLELGDSALYFCASSMGQGVTTDTQYFGPGTRLTVL.

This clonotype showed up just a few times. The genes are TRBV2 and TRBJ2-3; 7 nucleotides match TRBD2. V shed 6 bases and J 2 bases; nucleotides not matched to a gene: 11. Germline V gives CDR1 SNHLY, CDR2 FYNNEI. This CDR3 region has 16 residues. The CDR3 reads CASRLASGDPTDTQYF. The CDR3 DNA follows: TGTGCCAGCAGGTTAGCGAGCGGGGACCCCACAGATACGCAGTATTTT.

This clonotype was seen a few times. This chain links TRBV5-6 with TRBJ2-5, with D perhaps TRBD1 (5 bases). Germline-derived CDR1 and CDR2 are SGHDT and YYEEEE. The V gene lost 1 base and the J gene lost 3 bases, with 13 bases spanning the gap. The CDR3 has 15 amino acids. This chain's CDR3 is CASSLSRAMEETQYF. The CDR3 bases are TGTGCCAGCAGCTTGTCCAGGGCGATGGAAGAGACCCAGTACTTC.

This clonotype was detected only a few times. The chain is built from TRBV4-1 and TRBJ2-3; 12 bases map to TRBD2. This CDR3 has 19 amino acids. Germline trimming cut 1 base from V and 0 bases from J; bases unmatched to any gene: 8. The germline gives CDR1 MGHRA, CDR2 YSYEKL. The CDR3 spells CASSQAPPGTSGSTDTQYF. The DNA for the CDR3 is TGCGCCAGCAGCCAAGCCCCCCCCGGGACTAGCGGGAGCACAGATACGCAGTATTTT.

The CDR3 DNA follows: TGTGCCGGCTCCAGACAGGGAACAGGCTACGAGCAGTACTTC. It encodes CAGSRQGTGYEQYF. V gene TRBV6-1 combines with J gene TRBJ2-7, with 7 bases aligning to TRBD1. Germline V gives CDR1 MNHNS, CDR2 SASEGT. The CDR3 sequence is 14 residues long. Germline trimming cut 11 bases from V and 3 bases from J; bases unmatched to any gene: 13.

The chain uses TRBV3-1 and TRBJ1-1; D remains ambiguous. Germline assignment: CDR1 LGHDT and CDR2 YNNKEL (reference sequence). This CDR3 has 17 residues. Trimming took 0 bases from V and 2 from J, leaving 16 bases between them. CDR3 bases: TGTGCCAGCAGCCAAGATGGGATTTCACTCTCTAACACTGAAGCTTTCTTT. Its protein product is CASSQDGISLSNTEAFF.

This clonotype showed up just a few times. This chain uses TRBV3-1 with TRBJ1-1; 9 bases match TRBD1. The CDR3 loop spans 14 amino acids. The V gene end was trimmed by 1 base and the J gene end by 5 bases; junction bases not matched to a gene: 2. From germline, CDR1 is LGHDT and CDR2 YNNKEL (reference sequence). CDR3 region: CASSQGDRVTEAFF. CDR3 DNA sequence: TGTGCCAGCAGCCAAGGGGACAGGGTTACTGAAGCTTTCTTT.